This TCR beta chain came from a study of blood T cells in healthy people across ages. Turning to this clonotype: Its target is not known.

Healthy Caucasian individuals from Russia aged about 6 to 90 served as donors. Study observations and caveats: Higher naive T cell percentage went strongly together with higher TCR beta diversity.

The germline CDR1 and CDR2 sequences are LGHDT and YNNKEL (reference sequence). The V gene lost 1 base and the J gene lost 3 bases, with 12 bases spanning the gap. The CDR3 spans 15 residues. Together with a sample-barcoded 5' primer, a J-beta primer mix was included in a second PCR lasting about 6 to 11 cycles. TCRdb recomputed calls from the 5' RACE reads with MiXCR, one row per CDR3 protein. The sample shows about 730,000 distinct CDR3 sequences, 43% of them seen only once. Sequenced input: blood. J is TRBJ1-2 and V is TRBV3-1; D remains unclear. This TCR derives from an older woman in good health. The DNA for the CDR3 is TGTGCCAGCAGCCAAGGTTTGCAGAGACACTATGGCTACACCTTC. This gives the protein CASSQGLQRHYGYTF.